One sample yielded the 22 T cell receptor beta chains listed below, sequenced in a study of shared clonotypes between healthy human individuals. Terminally differentiated effector memory CD45RA+ cells were excluded by CCR7 positive selection of CD45RO-negative cells. Method: immunoSEQ multiplex PCR; TCRdb's copy keeps in-frame clones and lacks some. This sample carries more than 2 million clones, approximately 95% of them seen once, and the ten largest clones take 1% to 1.3%. Sequencing was carried out using naive CD8+ T cells sorted from blood. These receptors were collected from a man aged 18 to 30 in good health.

This clone was detected only once. The J gene is TRBJ2-3, the V gene TRBV4-3; D possibly corresponds to TRBD1 (6 bases). This CDR3 is built from 16 residues. The germline V and J ends were trimmed by 4 bases and 2 bases, with 16 bases remaining between them. The germline V gene encodes CDR1 LGHNA and CDR2 YSLEER. The CDR3 spells CASSPVGGENTDTQYF. Written as DNA, the CDR3 is TGCGCCAGCAGCCCTGTAGGGGGAGAGAACACAGATACGCAGTATTTT.

This chain joins TRBV28 and TRBJ2-5; 8 bases fit TRBD2. The CDR3 is 11 residues long. Germline CDR1 MDHEN, CDR2 SYDVKM. Germline trimming cut 4 bases from V and 13 bases from J; bases unmatched to any gene: 5. The DNA for the CDR3 is TGTGCCAGCAGTTCAGGGAGCGGGGGGTACTTC. This encodes CASSSGSGGYF.

This clone was observed once. In the same sample, other DNA sequences code for this CDR3. For the CDR3, the DNA is TGCGCCAGCAGCCACGGGACAGCTTACGAGCAGTACTTC. Translated: CASSHGTAYEQYF. This chain joins TRBV5-1 and TRBJ2-7; 7 bases match TRBD1. This CDR3 has 13 amino acids. The ends lost 4 bases at V and 4 bases at J; junction bases unmatched: 5. The germline gives CDR1 SGHRS, CDR2 YFSETQ.

This chain uses TRBV9 with TRBJ2-5; 7 positions agree with TRBD1. CDR3 length: 14 residues. Trimming cost V 4 bases and J 2 bases; bases outside gene matches: 5. From germline, CDR1 is SGDLS and CDR2 YYNGEE. The DNA for the CDR3 is TGTGCCAGCAGCTCCGAGGGACAGCAAGAGACCCAGTACTTC. It is translated as CASSSEGQQETQYF.

This chain joins TRBV4-3 and TRBJ2-4; perhaps D is TRBD1 or TRBD2 (5 bases each). V was trimmed by 0 bases and J by 0 bases, leaving 12 bases between them. Germline V gene data show CDR1 as LGHNA and CDR2 as YSLEER. The CDR3 extends over 17 amino acids. DNA of the CDR3: TGCGCCAGCAGCCAAGATTCGGGGACCCTAGCCAAAAACATTCAGTACTTC. The encoded protein is CASSQDSGTLAKNIQYF.

The chain combines TRBV28 with TRBJ1-1; D gene unclear. The length of the CDR3 is 13 residues. Looked up from germline, CDR1 is MDHEN and CDR2 is SYDVKM. Between the trimmed V and J ends, which lost 3 bases and 10 bases, there was a span of 15 bases. The CDR3 region is CASSFSLPGGAFF. The CDR3 DNA reads as TGTGCCAGCAGTTTTTCCCTCCCCGGAGGAGCTTTCTTT.

The rearrangement joins TRBV7-9 to TRBJ2-7, with D perhaps being TRBD1 or TRBD2 (5 bases each). The CDR3 extends over 17 amino acids. Trimming took off 5 bases at V and 5 bases at J, with 25 bases between the two ends. The germline V gene has CDR1 SEHNR and CDR2 FQNEAQ (reference sequence). The DNA of the CDR3 is TGTGCCAGCAGCCCGTACTTCACGGGGACGTATTTCCACGAGCAGTACTTC. It translates to CASSPYFTGTYFHEQYF.

The V and J genes are TRBV13 and TRBJ2-7, with D maybe TRBD1 (6 bases). Germline V gene data show CDR1 as PRHDT and CDR2 as FYEKMQ (reference sequence). V shed 5 bases and J shed 3 bases, with 29 bases lying between them. This CDR3 region has 19 residues. CDR3 coding DNA: TGTGCCAGCAGCCTAACCCCAATCGTCCCGGGACACATAAACTACGAGCAGTACTTC. The encoded protein is CASSLTPIVPGHINYEQYF.

A remark on this clone: Other DNA sequences in the sample encode the same CDR3. This chain connects TRBV6-5 to TRBJ2-3; 7 nucleotides line up with TRBD1. The CDR3 runs to 15 residues. CDR1 and CDR2 from the germline V gene are MNHEY and SVGAGI. J lost 1 base, V lost 0 bases, and 1 base had no gene match. CDR3 DNA sequence: TGTGCCAGCAGTTACTCCGGGACAGGCACAGATACGCAGTATTTT. Amino acids: CASSYSGTGTDTQYF.

The chain recombines TRBV4-1 with TRBJ1-5, with 7 bases matching TRBD1. The V gene end was trimmed by 3 bases and the J gene end by 3 bases; junction bases not matched to a gene: 5. Per the germline V gene, CDR1 is MGHRA and CDR2 is YSYEKL. This CDR3 spans 15 amino acids. The CDR3 coding sequence is TGCGCCAGCAGCCAGCAGACAGGGCCCAATCAGCCCCAGCATTTT. Encoded protein: CASSQQTGPNQPQHF.

The chain employs TRBV4-1 and TRBJ2-7; 8 bases match TRBD2. The germline V gene encodes CDR1 MGHRA and CDR2 YSYEKL. With 3 bases clipped from V and 7 bases from J, the junction kept 11 bases outside the gene matches. CDR3 length equals 15 residues. CDR3 sequence (DNA): TGCGCCAGCAGCCAGCGGGGGGCCGACCTGGGAGAGCAGTACTTC. This codes for CASSQRGADLGEQYF.

This clone was counted a few times. V gene TRBV6-5 combines with J gene TRBJ1-5, with no clear D. This CDR3 comprises 13 residues. Germline V gene lookup returns CDR1 MNHEY and CDR2 SVGAGI. V was shortened by 4 bases and J by 0 bases, with 4 bases between the two germline ends. CDR3 sequence (DNA): TGTGCCAGCAGTTCCAGTAGCAATCAGCCCCAGCATTTT. This codes for CASSSSSNQPQHF.

The sample holds one count of this clone. The V call is TRBV4-3, the J call TRBJ1-2; a weak D match, TRBD1 (6 bases). The germline V and J ends were trimmed by 0 bases and 1 base, with 12 bases remaining between them. Germline CDR1 LGHNA, CDR2 YSLEER. The CDR3 contains 16 residues. CDR3 protein: CASSQDPRGHNYGYTF. Here the CDR3 DNA reads TGCGCCAGCAGCCAAGATCCCAGGGGTCATAACTATGGCTACACCTTC.

The CDR3 coding sequence is TGTGCCAGCACCCAATCCCCCGAGGGTTACACTGAAGCTTTCTTT. Protein sequence: CASTQSPEGYTEAFF. The V call is TRBV28, the J call TRBJ1-1, with D unresolved. With 7 bases removed from V and 3 bases from J, the gap between germline ends came to 18 bases. The CDR3 has 15 residues. Germline CDR1 and CDR2: MDHEN and SYDVKM.

The V call is TRBV7-9, the J call TRBJ2-3, with TRBD2 identical over 8 bases. This CDR3 spans 16 amino acids. In germline, CDR1 is SEHNR, CDR2 FQNEAQ (reference sequence). V lost 2 bases, J lost 0 bases, and 4 bases stayed unmatched. The CDR3, as DNA: TGTGCCAGCAGCTTATTACTAGCGGCTAGCACAGATACGCAGTATTTT. This translates into CASSLLLAASTDTQYF.

The gene calls are TRBV19 and TRBJ1-1, with 10 bases lining up with TRBD1. The germline V gene has CDR1 LNHDA and CDR2 SQIVND (reference sequence). The CDR3 runs to 13 residues. Trimming cost V 6 bases and J 4 bases; bases outside gene matches: 2. CDR3 in amino acids: CASRTGGITEAFF. In nucleotides, the CDR3 is TGTGCCAGTAGGACAGGGGGCATCACTGAAGCTTTCTTT.

This clone was seen a single time. The chain uses TRBV1 and TRBJ2-7. TRBV1 is marked as a pseudogene. The CDR3 runs 15 residues. In nucleotides, the CDR3 is TGCACCAGCACTTCTTTCCACTCCAGCTCCTACGAGCAGTACTTC. It yields the protein CTSTSFHSSSYEQYF.

A remark on this clone: Other DNA sequences in this specimen translate into the identical CDR3. This rearrangement joins TRBV4-1 to TRBJ1-4; 11 bases agree with TRBD1. Germline CDR1 MGHRA, CDR2 YSYEKL. The CDR3 is 16 residues long. V lost 4 bases, J lost 2 bases, and 3 bases stayed unmatched. The DNA for the CDR3 is TGCGCCAGCAGCCCGGGACAGGGGGGCACTAATGAAAAACTGTTTTTT. Translation: CASSPGQGGTNEKLFF.

The chain has TRBV7-8 and TRBJ2-7, with D unclear. The V gene lost 3 bases and the J gene lost 2 bases, with 8 bases spanning the gap. The CDR3 is 13 amino acids. Per the germline V gene, CDR1 is SGHVS and CDR2 is FQNEAQ. CDR3 coding DNA: TGTGCCAGCAGCTTTCAAGAGACCTACGAGCAGTACTTC. This encodes CASSFQETYEQYF.

The J gene is TRBJ2-5, the V gene TRBV2; the D is unclear. The CDR3 length is 13 residues. The V end was cut by 10 bases, the J end by 1 base, with 13 bases between. CDR1 is SNHLY and CDR2 is FYNNEI in the germline V gene. DNA of the CDR3: TGTGCCACCCGTCAAGCCTCCCAAGAGACCCAGTACTTC. Amino acids: CATRQASQETQYF.

V is TRBV9 and J is TRBJ2-4, with TRBD2 matching 7 bases. The V gene's germline CDR1 is SGDLS and CDR2 YYNGEE. This CDR3 is built from 19 residues. The J segment lost 0 bases and the V segment lost 3 bases, leaving 15 bases of the junction unmatched. CDR3 region: CASSEYPGGEEEAKNIQYF. DNA for the CDR3: TGTGCCAGCAGCGAATACCCTGGGGGGGAGGAAGAAGCCAAAAACATTCAGTACTTC.

This clone appeared a single time. The chain combines TRBV4-1 with TRBJ2-2; 7 bases align to TRBD2. Germline CDR1 MGHRA, CDR2 YSYEKL. With 0 bases clipped from V and 5 bases from J, the junction kept 6 bases outside the gene matches. This CDR3 has 16 residues. CDR3 nucleotide sequence: TGCGCCAGCAGCCAAGAGGCAGCGGGATGGACCGGGGAGCTGTTTTTT. This translates into CASSQEAAGWTGELFF.